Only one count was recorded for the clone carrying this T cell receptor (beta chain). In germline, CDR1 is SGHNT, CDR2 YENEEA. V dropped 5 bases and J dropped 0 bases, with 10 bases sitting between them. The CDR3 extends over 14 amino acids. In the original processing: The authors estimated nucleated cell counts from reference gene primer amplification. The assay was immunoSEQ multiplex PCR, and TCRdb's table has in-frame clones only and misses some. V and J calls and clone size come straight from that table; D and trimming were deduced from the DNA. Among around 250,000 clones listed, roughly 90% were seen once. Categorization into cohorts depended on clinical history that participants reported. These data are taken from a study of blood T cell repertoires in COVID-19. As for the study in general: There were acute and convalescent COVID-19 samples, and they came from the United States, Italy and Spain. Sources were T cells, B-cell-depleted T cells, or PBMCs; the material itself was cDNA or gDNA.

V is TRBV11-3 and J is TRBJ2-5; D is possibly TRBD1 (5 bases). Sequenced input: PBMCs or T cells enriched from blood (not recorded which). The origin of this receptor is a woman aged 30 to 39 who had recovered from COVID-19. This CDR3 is CASSPRQNQETQYF. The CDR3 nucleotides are TGTGCCAGCAGCCCCCGACAGAACCAAGAGACCCAGTACTTC. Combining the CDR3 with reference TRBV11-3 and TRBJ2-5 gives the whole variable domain EAGVVQSPRYKIIEKKQPVAFWCNPISGHNTLYWYLQNLGQGPELLIRYENEEAVDDSQLPKDRFSAERLKGVDSTLKIQPAELGDSAVYLCASSPRQNQETQYFGPGTRLLVL.